One sample yielded the 19 T cell receptor beta chains listed below, sequenced in a study of T cell clonotyping in hematopoietic cell transplantation. The repertoire was sequenced with immunoSEQ multiplex PCR; TCRdb's copy has only in-frame clones and lacks some. The sample contains 13,000 to 15,000 clones, roughly 94% of which appear only once. The source was PBMCs, collected 30 days after allogeneic stem cell transplant. These receptors all come from a male patient aged 60 to 75 who had an allogeneic stem cell transplant from an unrelated donor, so the T cells may come from the graft donor. Some clones in this sample may be carry-over from other donors' samples.

This chain links TRBV6-5 with TRBJ1-1; 8 bases map to TRBD1. The V segment lost 8 bases and the J segment 3 bases; nucleotides outside the gene matches: 8. The CDR3 is 14 amino acids. Germline V gives CDR1 MNHEY, CDR2 SVGAGI. The CDR3 protein is CASRGWTGYTEAFF. DNA of the CDR3: TGTGCCAGCCGGGGATGGACAGGGTACACTGAAGCTTTCTTT.

This chain connects TRBV5-6 to TRBJ2-4; D might be TRBD2 (5 bases). There are 12 residues in the CDR3. Trimming left V 4 bases short and J 13 bases short, with 15 bases between. Germline V gives CDR1 SGHDT, CDR2 YYEEEE. CDR3 DNA sequence: TGTGCCAGCAGCCTTACCGGATCGGGGCAGTACTTC. It codes for CASSLTGSGQYF.

The genes are TRBV2 and TRBJ1-1; D gene ambiguous. Between the trimmed V and J ends, which lost 4 bases and 7 bases, there was a span of 10 bases. The CDR3 contains 12 residues. CDR1 is SNHLY, CDR2 FYNNEI, per germline. CDR3 residues: CASSATVNEAFF. The DNA for the CDR3 is TGTGCCAGCAGTGCAACAGTAAATGAAGCTTTCTTT.

This clone was seen just once. The chain joins TRBV4-3 to TRBJ2-3; either TRBD1 or TRBD2 may fit D (5 bases each). V was cut by 2 bases and J by 4 bases, with 16 bases left in between. Germline lookup yields CDR1 LGHNA and CDR2 YSLEER. There are 16 residues in the CDR3. CDR3 coding DNA: TGCGCCAGCAGCCAAAATCCAGGGTTTAGCGCAGATACGCAGTATTTT. Translation gives CASSQNPGFSADTQYF.

This sequence joins TRBV6-6 and TRBJ1-2; possible D gene TRBD1, 5 bases. CDR3 length: 16 residues. Trimming left V 7 bases short and J 8 bases short, with 26 bases between. Germline V gene lookup returns CDR1 MNHNY and CDR2 SVGAGI (reference sequence). CDR3: CASNPTSGGNVGGYTF. CDR3 nucleotide sequence: TGTGCCAGCAATCCCACAAGTGGGGGAAACGTAGGAGGCTACACCTTC.

Written as DNA, the CDR3 is TGTGCCAGCAGTTACTACCCCGGCGCCCAGGGCGAGCAGTACTTC. Its translation: CASSYYPGAQGEQYF. The chain links TRBV6-5 to TRBJ2-7; possibly TRBD1 for D (5 bases). The V gene lost 1 base and the J gene lost 6 bases, with 16 bases spanning the gap. The CDR3 loop spans 15 amino acids. Germline CDR1 MNHEY, CDR2 SVGAGI.

The genes are TRBV14 and TRBJ2-1; D uncertain. This CDR3 is built from 15 residues. The germline CDR1 and CDR2 sequences are SGHDN and FVKESK. V lost 1 base and J 6 bases, leaving 13 bases between the germline ends. CDR3 sequence (DNA): TGTGCCAGCAGCCAAGGTAGTGTGGTCTCCAATGAGCAGTTCTTC. Translation: CASSQGSVVSNEQFF.

The CDR3 bases are TGTGCCAGCAGCTTAGGGGCTAGCGGGGCTTCCCAAGAGACCCAGTACTTC. Protein sequence: CASSLGASGASQETQYF. The chain recombines TRBV7-8 with TRBJ2-5, with 9 bases identical to TRBD2. V dropped 1 base and J dropped 1; count of bases not matched to a gene: 7. The CDR3 loop spans 17 amino acids. Germline V CDR1 and CDR2: SGHVS, FQNEAQ.

The rearrangement uses TRBV6-1 and TRBJ1-1, with TRBD1 matching over 8 bases. The length of the CDR3 is 15 residues. The germline V gene encodes CDR1 MNHNS and CDR2 SASEGT. With 2 bases clipped from V and 2 bases from J, the junction kept 4 bases outside the gene matches. The CDR3 is CASSERDRTNTEAFF. The CDR3 region has the DNA TGTGCCAGCAGTGAAAGGGACAGGACTAACACTGAAGCTTTCTTT.

V and J are TRBV4-1 and TRBJ1-6, with D maybe TRBD1 (5 bases). CDR3 length equals 15 residues. The V gene lost 7 bases and the J gene lost 5 bases, with 15 bases spanning the gap. Germline CDR1 reads MGHRA; CDR2 reads YSYEKL. The CDR3 sequence is CASTHPGLDNSPLHF. The DNA of the CDR3 is TGCGCCAGCACCCATCCGGGACTCGATAATTCACCCCTCCACTTT.

The chain couples TRBV29-1 to TRBJ1-2; the D gene is possibly TRBD1 (5 bases). Germline V gives CDR1 SQVTM, CDR2 ANQGSEA. V gave up 6 bases and J gave up 8 bases, with 13 bases separating them. The CDR3 spans 11 residues. Here the CDR3 DNA reads TGCAGCGTCGGCGGTGGGGGGGGCTACACCTTC. Translating gives CSVGGGGGYTF.

The sample holds one count of this clone. V is TRBV6-5 and J is TRBJ2-3, with D perhaps matching TRBD2 (6 bases). Trimming removed 6 bases from V and 1 base from J, with 11 bases in between. This CDR3 has 14 amino acids. Germline V lookup: CDR1 MNHEY, CDR2 SVGAGI. The CDR3 loop reads CASRIAEGTDTQYF. CDR3 nucleotide sequence: TGTGCCAGCAGAATAGCGGAAGGCACAGATACGCAGTATTTT.

The V and J genes are TRBV5-1 and TRBJ2-3; 7 bases fit TRBD1. CDR1 is SGHRS and CDR2 is YFSETQ in the germline V gene. V was clipped by 4 bases and J by 2 bases; unmatched bases: 4. This CDR3 contains 14 residues. The CDR3 DNA reads as TGCGCCAGCAGCACGACAGGGTTCACAGATACGCAGTATTTT. Residues: CASSTTGFTDTQYF.

V and J are TRBV4-3 and TRBJ2-2, with D tentatively TRBD1 or TRBD2 (5 bases each). CDR1 and CDR2 from the germline V gene are LGHNA and YSLEER. The V gene lost 1 base and the J gene lost 1 base, with 7 bases spanning the gap. CDR3 length equals 15 residues. The DNA of the CDR3 is TGCGCCAGCAGCCAAGTGGGGGAGAACACCGGGGAGCTGTTTTTT. Translating it yields CASSQVGENTGELFF.

The V and J genes are TRBV7-2 and TRBJ2-5; no definite D call. Trimming removed 3 bases at V and 4 bases at J, with 15 bases between. This CDR3 has 15 amino acids. Germline CDR1 and CDR2: SGHTA and FQGNSA. Written as DNA, the CDR3 is TGTGCCAGCAGCTTGGATAACTTAGAGTCAGAGACCCAGTACTTC. Translation gives CASSLDNLESETQYF.

The CDR3 DNA is TGCGCCAGCAGCCAAGACCACAGGGTTAAGGACACTGAAGCTTTCTTT. Translated: CASSQDHRVKDTEAFF. The chain recombines TRBV4-1 with TRBJ1-1, with a possible D match to TRBD1 (6 bases). The CDR3 is 16 residues long. The V gene lost 0 bases and the J gene lost 3 bases, with 14 bases spanning the gap. Per germline, CDR1 MGHRA and CDR2 YSYEKL.

The V and J genes are TRBV5-8 and TRBJ1-5; D ambiguous. V gave up 1 base and J gave up 4 bases, with 21 bases separating them. Germline assignment: CDR1 SGHTS and CDR2 YDEGEE. This CDR3 region has 18 residues. CDR3 in DNA: TGTGCCAGCAGCTTGTTACGGGATCCTTTCATTTCAAATCAGCCCCAGCATTTT. Residues: CASSLLRDPFISNQPQHF.

This chain links TRBV19 with TRBJ2-7, with 11 bases identical to TRBD2. V dropped 2 bases and J dropped 2; count of bases not matched to a gene: 8. Germline V gene lookup returns CDR1 LNHDA and CDR2 SQIVND (reference sequence). The CDR3 consists of 17 residues. The CDR3 bases are TGTGCCAGTAGTATAACGTGGCTAGCGGGGGGCGCCTACGAGCAGTACTTC. This encodes CASSITWLAGGAYEQYF.

CDR3 sequence reads: CASSQDLAPPGTYGYTF. The DNA for the CDR3 is TGCGCCAGCAGCCAAGATTTGGCGCCCCCGGGAACCTATGGCTACACCTTC. The V call is TRBV4-3, the J call TRBJ1-2; D gene ambiguous. V was pared by 0 bases and J by 4 bases, with 18 bases between. CDR3 length: 17 amino acids. Germline lookup yields CDR1 LGHNA and CDR2 YSLEER.